The 23 T cell receptor beta chains below come from one sample, sequenced in a study of glioma-infiltrating T cells after dendritic cell vaccination. Using immunoSEQ multiplex PCR, the repertoire was profiled, and TCRdb retains in-frame clones only, with some absent. This repertoire shows tens of thousands of clones, roughly 80% found once; its top ten account for around 2.3%. The sample here was blood, taken before dendritic cell vaccination. The receptors come from a human donor with glioblastoma.

This clone was picked up a small number of times. This CDR3 is CASSGAQTNTGELFF. CDR3 coding DNA: TGTGCCAGCAGTGGGGCTCAGACGAACACCGGGGAGCTGTTTTTT. The chain joins TRBV2 to TRBJ2-2, with D unresolved. CDR1 is SNHLY, CDR2 FYNNEI, per germline. Trimming took off 4 bases at V and 0 bases at J, with 9 bases between the two ends. The length of the CDR3 is 15 residues. The full variable domain, its missing parts supplied by reference TRBV2 and TRBJ2-2, is EPEVTQTPSHQVTQMGQEVILRCVPISNHLYFYWYRQILGQKVEFLVSFYNNEISEKSEIFDDQFSVERPDGSNFTLKIRSTKLEDSAMYFCASSGAQTNTGELFFGEGSRLTVL.

This chain uses TRBV7-8 with TRBJ2-2, with TRBD2 matching 11 bases. The trim removed 3 bases at V and 0 bases at J, leaving 3 bases unmatched. This CDR3 spans 17 amino acids. From germline, CDR1 is SGHVS and CDR2 FQNEAQ. DNA of the CDR3: TGTGCCAGCAGCTTCATTAGCGGGAGGGCGAACACCGGGGAGCTGTTTTTT. This codes for CASSFISGRANTGELFF. The full variable domain, rest sourced from reference TRBV7-8 and TRBJ2-2, is GAGVSQSPRYKVAKRGQDVALRCDPISGHVSLFWYQQALGQGPEFLTYFQNEAQLDKSGLPSDRFFAERPEGSVSTLKIQRTQQEDSAVYLCASSFISGRANTGELFFGEGSRLTVL.

This clone was seen a few times. The chain couples TRBV10-3 to TRBJ1-6; 9 bases align to TRBD1. The CDR3 is made up of 13 amino acids. V was pared by 8 bases and J by 7 bases, with 3 bases of the junction left unmatched. Per the germline V gene, CDR1 is ENHRY and CDR2 is SYGVKD. The CDR3 spells CAIRDRENSPLHF. DNA for the CDR3: TGTGCCATCCGGGACAGGGAGAATTCACCCCTCCACTTT.

CDR3 amino acids: CASSYSLGQALYEQYF. CDR3 DNA sequence: TGTGCCAGCAGTTACTCCTTGGGACAGGCTCTCTACGAGCAGTACTTC. The chain employs TRBV6-5 and TRBJ2-7, with TRBD1 matching 8 bases. V dropped 0 bases and J dropped 3; count of bases not matched to a gene: 7. Looked up from germline, CDR1 is MNHEY and CDR2 is SVGAGI. The CDR3 is made up of 16 amino acids.

This clone was observed a single time. The rearrangement joins TRBV5-1 to TRBJ2-5, with a weak D call TRBD1 (6 bases). Trimming pared 0 bases from V and 4 bases from J, leaving 13 bases between. The CDR3 sequence is 15 residues long. Germline lookup yields CDR1 SGHRS and CDR2 YFSETQ. This chain's CDR3 is CASSLEGQLAETQYF. CDR3 coding DNA: TGCGCCAGCAGCTTGGAGGGACAATTGGCAGAGACCCAGTACTTC. Supplemented by reference TRBV5-1 and TRBJ2-5, the full variable domain reads KAGVTQTPRYLIKTRGQQVTLSCSPISGHRSVSWYQQTPGQGLQFLFEYFSETQRNKGNFPGRFSGRQFSNSRSEMNVSTLELGDSALYLCASSLEGQLAETQYFGPGTRLLVL.

V is TRBV5-1 and J is TRBJ2-3, with D possibly being TRBD1 (5 bases). Germline-derived CDR1 and CDR2 are SGHRS and YFSETQ. The CDR3 consists of 14 residues. The ends were cut back, 0 bases at V and 1 base at J, with 6 bases in the middle. CDR3 nucleotides: TGCGCCAGCAGCTTGGTGGGGCGCACAGATACGCAGTATTTT. Translating it yields CASSLVGRTDTQYF.

The J gene is TRBJ2-6, the V gene TRBV5-1; D ambiguous. The germline gives CDR1 SGHRS, CDR2 YFSETQ. V was pared by 0 bases and J by 0 bases, with 16 bases between. The CDR3 contains 19 residues. The DNA of the CDR3 is TGCGCCAGCAGCTTGGCTGACTTGACTCCGAGCTCTGGGGCCAACGTCCTGACTTTC. Protein product: CASSLADLTPSSGANVLTF.

The chain joins TRBV5-1 to TRBJ2-2; D not certain. The CDR3 contains 12 residues. Trimming stripped 0 bases from V and 7 bases from J, with 4 bases between. Germline loops: CDR1 SGHRS, CDR2 YFSETQ. The CDR3 DNA follows: TGCGCCAGCAGCTTGGCCCTCGGGGAGCTGTTTTTT. This codes for CASSLALGELFF.

This chain links TRBV5-1 with TRBJ2-7, with D tentatively TRBD2 (5 bases). The V and J ends lost 4 bases and 5 bases respectively, with 10 bases between them. This CDR3 has 12 amino acids. Looked up from germline, CDR1 is SGHRS and CDR2 is YFSETQ. CDR3 amino acids: CASSPPADEQYF. The CDR3 nucleotides are TGCGCCAGCAGCCCGCCAGCGGACGAGCAGTACTTC. Together with reference TRBV5-1 and TRBJ2-7, the CDR3 gives the full variable domain: KAGVTQTPRYLIKTRGQQVTLSCSPISGHRSVSWYQQTPGQGLQFLFEYFSETQRNKGNFPGRFSGRQFSNSRSEMNVSTLELGDSALYLCASSPPADEQYFGPGTRLTVT.

The CDR3 region is CASSLGGKTYNSPLHF. CDR3 coding DNA: TGTGCCAGCAGCTTGGGAGGGAAGACCTATAATTCACCCCTCCACTTT. The chain is built from TRBV5-6 and TRBJ1-6; D call uncertain. Trimming took off 0 bases at V and 2 bases at J, with 9 bases between the two ends. This CDR3 contains 16 residues. Germline V lookup: CDR1 SGHDT, CDR2 YYEEEE. The entire variable domain, with the rest obtained from reference TRBV5-6 and TRBJ1-6, is as follows: DAGVTQSPTHLIKTRGQQVTLRCSPKSGHDTVSWYQQALGQGPQFIFQYYEEEERQRGNFPDRFSGHQFPNYSSELNVNALLLGDSALYLCASSLGGKTYNSPLHFGNGTRLTVT.

This rearrangement joins TRBV5-8 to TRBJ1-2; weak D call: TRBD1 (5 bases). Germline V gives CDR1 SGHTS, CDR2 YDEGEE. V was cut by 5 bases and J by 4 bases, with 18 bases left in between. The CDR3 sequence is 15 residues long. The CDR3 nucleotides are TGTGCCAGCAGTAATTATGGGGCTATAAGCTATGGCTACACCTTC. Translation: CASSNYGAISYGYTF.

V usage is TRBV11-2 and J usage is TRBJ1-2; perhaps TRBD1 as D (5 bases). The CDR3 has 15 residues. Trimming cost V 4 bases and J 3 bases, with 15 bases left between them. CDR1 and CDR2 (germline): SGHAT, FQNNGV. DNA for the CDR3: TGTGCCAGCAGCTCAAGGGAGGCAGGGCACTATGGCTACACCTTC. As protein: CASSSREAGHYGYTF.

This rearrangement joins TRBV5-4 to TRBJ2-5, with a possible D match to TRBD1 (7 bases). The CDR3 has 17 amino acids. Looked up from germline, CDR1 is SGHNT and CDR2 is YYREEE (reference sequence). Trimming took off 0 bases at V and 2 bases at J, with 17 bases between the two ends. CDR3 amino acids: CASSLGFGQGGQETQYF. CDR3 DNA sequence: TGTGCCAGCAGCTTGGGGTTCGGCCAGGGGGGACAAGAGACCCAGTACTTC.

V is TRBV7-9 and J is TRBJ1-4; no definite D call. The germline gives CDR1 SEHNR, CDR2 FQNEAQ (reference sequence). CDR3 length: 14 amino acids. The V gene lost 5 bases and the J gene lost 0 bases, with 7 bases spanning the gap. The CDR3 sequence is CASSAAATNEKLFF. The CDR3 nucleotides are TGTGCCAGCAGCGCGGCCGCAACTAATGAAAAACTGTTTTTT. The full variable domain, with the rest looked up from reference TRBV7-9 and TRBJ1-4, is DTGVSQNPRHKITKRGQNVTFRCDPISEHNRLYWYRQTLGQGPEFLTYFQNEAQLEKSRLLSDRFSAERPKGSFSTLEIQRTEQGDSAMYLCASSAAATNEKLFFGSGTQLSVL.

The V gene is TRBV5-6, the J gene TRBJ1-1; D unresolved. This CDR3 has 14 residues. V was shortened by 4 bases and J by 0 bases, with 10 bases between the two germline ends. From germline, CDR1 is SGHDT and CDR2 YYEEEE. CDR3 DNA sequence: TGTGCCAGCAGCGACACAATCCTGAACACTGAAGCTTTCTTT. Translation: CASSDTILNTEAFF.

This chain connects TRBV7-9 to TRBJ2-3; 15 bases map to TRBD2. Germline V gene lookup returns CDR1 SEHNR and CDR2 FQNEAQ (reference sequence). The V gene end was trimmed by 6 bases and the J gene end by 2 bases; junction bases not matched to a gene: 12. The CDR3 runs 19 residues. In DNA, the CDR3 is TGTGCCAGCAGTACGGGACTAGCGGGGGGTTTCGGATACACAGATACGCAGTATTTT. This sequence encodes CASSTGLAGGFGYTDTQYF.

J is TRBJ2-5 and V is TRBV5-1; D may be TRBD2 (5 bases). V was clipped by 2 bases and J by 3 bases, with 14 bases between them. CDR1 and CDR2 (germline): SGHRS, YFSETQ. CDR3 length equals 15 residues. The DNA for the CDR3 is TGCGCCAGCAGCTTAACTAGGCGGGCGGAAGAGACCCAGTACTTC. It is translated as CASSLTRRAEETQYF.

This rearrangement joins TRBV5-1 to TRBJ2-7; D may be TRBD2 (6 bases). Germline-derived CDR1 and CDR2 are SGHRS and YFSETQ. This CDR3 has 12 amino acids. Deletions cut 4 bases from V and 1 base from J, with 6 bases between. This CDR3 is CASSGGSYEQYF. The CDR3 nucleotides are TGCGCCAGCAGCGGGGGGTCCTACGAGCAGTACTTC.

In DNA form, the CDR3 reads TGTGCCAGCTCACCCTACCATAGCACAGATACGCAGTATTTT. It is translated as CASSPYHSTDTQYF. The chain couples TRBV18 to TRBJ2-3; no clear D. The CDR3 contains 14 residues. The germline V and J ends were trimmed by 3 bases and 0 bases, with 7 bases remaining between them. Germline V gene lookup returns CDR1 KGHSH and CDR2 LQKENI. The complete variable domain, with remaining parts taken from reference TRBV18 and TRBJ2-3, reads NAGVMQNPRHLVRRRGQEARLRCSPMKGHSHVYWYRQLPEEGLKFMVYLQKENIIDESGMPKERFSAEFPKEGPSILRIQQVVRGDSAAYFCASSPYHSTDTQYFGPGTRLTVL.

The rearrangement joins TRBV18 to TRBJ1-1; D possibly corresponds to TRBD1 (6 bases). Trimming took 6 bases from V and 1 from J, leaving 12 bases between them. The CDR3 has 14 amino acids. Germline assignment: CDR1 KGHSH and CDR2 LQKENI. This CDR3 is CASSRRQENTEAFF. The CDR3 DNA follows: TGTGCCAGCTCTCGTCGACAGGAGAACACTGAAGCTTTCTTT.

The rearrangement uses TRBV13 and TRBJ2-7; 7 nucleotides line up with TRBD1. J gave up 0 bases and V 5 bases, and 16 bases lay outside the gene matches. From germline, CDR1 is PRHDT and CDR2 FYEKMQ (reference sequence). This CDR3 region has 18 residues. CDR3 protein: CASSPDRCGTANSYEQYV. As DNA, the CDR3 is TGTGCCAGCAGCCCCGACCGTTGTGGGACAGCAAACTCCTACGAGCAGTACGTC.

The chain combines TRBV14 with TRBJ2-2, with D hard to call. The CDR3 consists of 13 residues. The ends were cut back, 2 bases at V and 5 bases at J, with 6 bases in the middle. Germline V CDR1 and CDR2: SGHDN, FVKESK. CDR3 amino acids: CASSQRVTGELFF. Here the CDR3 DNA reads TGTGCCAGCAGCCAACGGGTGACCGGGGAGCTGTTTTTT. Full variable domain (rest looked up from reference TRBV14 and TRBJ2-2): EAGVTQFPSHSVIEKGQTVTLRCDPISGHDNLYWYRRVMGKEIKFLLHFVKESKQDESGMPNNRFLAERTGGTYSTLKVQPAELEDSGVYFCASSQRVTGELFFGEGSRLTVL.

The chain has TRBV7-3 and TRBJ2-1; 13 bases are a match to TRBD2. V was clipped by 5 bases and J by 3 bases; unmatched bases: 7. In germline, CDR1 is SGHTA, CDR2 FQGTGA. The CDR3 has 17 amino acids. The CDR3 DNA sequence: TGTGCCAGCAGCGCCTCACTAGCGGGAGGGCTCTACAATGAGCAGTTCTTC. Protein: CASSASLAGGLYNEQFF.